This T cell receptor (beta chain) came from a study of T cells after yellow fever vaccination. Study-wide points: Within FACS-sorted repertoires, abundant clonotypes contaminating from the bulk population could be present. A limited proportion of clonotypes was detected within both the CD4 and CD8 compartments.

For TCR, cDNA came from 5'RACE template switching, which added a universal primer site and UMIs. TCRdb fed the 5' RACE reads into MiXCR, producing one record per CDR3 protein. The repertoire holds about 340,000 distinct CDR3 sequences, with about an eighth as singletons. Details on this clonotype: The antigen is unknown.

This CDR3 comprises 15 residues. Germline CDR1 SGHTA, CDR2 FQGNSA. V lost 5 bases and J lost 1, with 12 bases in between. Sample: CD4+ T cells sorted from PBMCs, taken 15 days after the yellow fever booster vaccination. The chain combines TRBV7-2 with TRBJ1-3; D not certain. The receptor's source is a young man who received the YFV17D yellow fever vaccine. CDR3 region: CASSVQLTSGNTIYF. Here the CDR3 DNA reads TGTGCCAGCAGCGTCCAGTTGACGTCTGGAAACACCATATATTTT.